Shown below are 10 T cell receptor beta chains from a single sample sequenced in a study of lymphopenia after photon versus proton radiotherapy (dated by TCRdb to the late 2010s). Libraries came from the immunoSEQ multiplex PCR assay. TCRdb re-hosts the immuneACCESS table, in-frame sequences only. Its copies lack some clones; in the studies checked, an unresolved V gene accounts for under half of them, and the cause for the rest is not known. The sample data list roughly 58,000 clones, and around 87% of these were observed just once. The ten largest clones add up to around 13% of the sample. Sequenced here: peripheral blood, sampled from a patient treated with proton-based radiotherapy. The receptors originated from a man older than 75 with esophageal cancer.

The chain recombines TRBV6-5 with TRBJ1-2; no reliable D call. The CDR3 is 15 residues long. CDR1 is MNHEY and CDR2 is SVGAGI in the germline V gene. V gave up 0 bases and J gave up 8 bases, with 16 bases separating them. DNA for the CDR3: TGTGCCAGCAGTTACTCGGGCCCGCGTCGTGGGGGCTACACCTTC. This sequence encodes CASSYSGPRRGGYTF.

The gene calls are TRBV13 and TRBJ2-7; D is ambiguous. The V and J ends lost 5 bases and 2 bases respectively, with 10 bases between them. The CDR3 has 13 amino acids. Germline V lookup: CDR1 PRHDT, CDR2 FYEKMQ (reference sequence). CDR3 sequence (DNA): TGTGCCAGCAGCCTGGGCAGGACCTACGAGCAGTACTTC. Encoded protein: CASSLGRTYEQYF.

This chain links TRBV19 with TRBJ2-5; 9 bases align to TRBD2. This CDR3 contains 15 residues. V trimming: 4 bases; J trimming: 1 base; junction bases outside the gene matches: 4. The germline CDR1 and CDR2 sequences are LNHDA and SQIVND (reference sequence). CDR3 residues: CASSRLAGPQETQYF. Written as DNA, the CDR3 is TGTGCCAGTAGTAGGCTAGCGGGGCCCCAAGAGACCCAGTACTTC.

The chain carries TRBV6-5 and TRBJ1-2; TRBD1 aligns across 8 bases. CDR3 size: 13 residues. V lost 4 bases, J lost 8 bases, and 6 bases stayed unmatched. Germline V gives CDR1 MNHEY, CDR2 SVGAGI. This CDR3 reads CASSSDRAVGYTF. CDR3 DNA sequence: TGTGCCAGCAGTTCGGACAGGGCTGTAGGCTACACCTTC.

In this sample, this clone turned up a few times. V and J are TRBV29-1 and TRBJ1-1, with D tentatively TRBD1 (5 bases). Germline assignment: CDR1 SQVTM and CDR2 ANQGSEA. This CDR3 has 13 amino acids. Trimming shortened V by 6 bases and J by 1 base, and 12 bases separated the two germline ends. CDR3: CSVAYDRNTEAFF. The DNA for the CDR3 is TGCAGCGTAGCCTACGACAGGAACACTGAAGCTTTCTTT.

The chain uses TRBV6-6 and TRBJ1-1; D call uncertain. Trimming removed 0 bases at V and 4 bases at J, with 6 bases between. The CDR3 contains 13 residues. Germline V gene sequence: CDR1 MNHNY, CDR2 SVGAGI (reference sequence). CDR3 coding DNA: TGTGCCAGCAGTTACTCGCCGACCACTGAAGCTTTCTTT. This translates into CASSYSPTTEAFF.

V is TRBV6-4 and J is TRBJ1-2; the D gene is possibly TRBD1 (6 bases). This CDR3 has 15 residues. V was trimmed by 6 bases and J by 9 bases, leaving 23 bases between them. The germline V gene has CDR1 MRHNA and CDR2 SNTAGT. The CDR3 spells CASRTEPGGASSYTF. The CDR3 bases are TGTGCCAGCAGGACCGAACCGGGGGGGGCGTCCAGCTACACCTTC.

V gene TRBV7-9 combines with J gene TRBJ2-1, with 9 bases matching TRBD1. The V and J ends lost 4 bases and 6 bases, in that order; junction bases with no gene match: 7. CDR1 is SEHNR, CDR2 FQNEAQ, per germline (reference sequence). The CDR3 spans 15 residues. CDR3 sequence reads: CASSYTGGYSNEQFF. The CDR3 DNA reads as TGTGCCAGCAGCTACACAGGGGGCTATAGCAATGAGCAGTTCTTC.

The chain couples TRBV19 to TRBJ1-4; TRBD1 is a possible D gene (5 bases). Germline V lookup: CDR1 LNHDA, CDR2 SQIVND (reference sequence). Trimming left V 5 bases short and J 5 bases short, with 21 bases between. The CDR3 length is 17 residues. CDR3 region: CASSSGHGWGSNEKLFF. As DNA, the CDR3 is TGTGCCAGTAGTTCCGGACATGGTTGGGGTTCAAATGAAAAACTGTTTTTT.

This clone was counted between two and nine times. Distinct nucleotide sequences in the sample also encode this CDR3. The chain links TRBV4-1 to TRBJ2-7; 8 bases map to TRBD1. CDR3 size: 15 residues. J gave up 6 bases and V 0 bases, and 7 bases lay outside the gene matches. Germline V gives CDR1 MGHRA, CDR2 YSYEKL. DNA of the CDR3: TGCGCCAGCAGCCAAGATCTGACAGGGGCCCTCGAGCAGTACTTC. Translated: CASSQDLTGALEQYF.